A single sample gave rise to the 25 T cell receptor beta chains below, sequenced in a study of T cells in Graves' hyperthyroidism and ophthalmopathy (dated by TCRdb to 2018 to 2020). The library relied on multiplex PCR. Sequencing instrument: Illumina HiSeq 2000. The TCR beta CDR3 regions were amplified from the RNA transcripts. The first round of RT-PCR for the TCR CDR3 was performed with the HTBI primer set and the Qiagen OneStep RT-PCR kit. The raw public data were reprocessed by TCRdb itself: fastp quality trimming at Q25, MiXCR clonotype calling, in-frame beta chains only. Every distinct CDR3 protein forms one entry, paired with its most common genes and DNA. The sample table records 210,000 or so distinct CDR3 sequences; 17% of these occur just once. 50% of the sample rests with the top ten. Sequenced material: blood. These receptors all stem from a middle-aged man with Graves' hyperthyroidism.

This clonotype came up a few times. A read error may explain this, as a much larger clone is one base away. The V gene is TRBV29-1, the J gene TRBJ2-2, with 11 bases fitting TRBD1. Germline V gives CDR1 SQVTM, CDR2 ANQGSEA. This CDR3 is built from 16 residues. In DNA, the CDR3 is TGCAGCGTTGATGACGGACAGGGGGCGACCACCGGGAAGCTGTTTTTT. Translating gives CSVDDGQGATTGKLFF.

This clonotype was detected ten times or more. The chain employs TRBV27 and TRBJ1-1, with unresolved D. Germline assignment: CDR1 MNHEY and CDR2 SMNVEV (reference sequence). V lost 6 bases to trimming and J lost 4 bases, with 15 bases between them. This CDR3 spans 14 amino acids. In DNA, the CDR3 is TGTGCCAGCAGGGAGCCCGGTGGAGGCACTGAAGCTTTCTTT. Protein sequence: CASREPGGGTEAFF.

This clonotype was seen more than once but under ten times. CDR3 DNA sequence: TGTGCCACCGAGGACAGGACGAACACCGGGGAGCTGTTTTTT. Its protein is CATEDRTNTGELFF. This chain connects TRBV19 to TRBJ2-2; TRBD1 matches 7 bases. Per germline, CDR1 LNHDA and CDR2 SQIVND (reference sequence). V dropped 10 bases and J dropped 0; count of bases not matched to a gene: 5. CDR3 length: 14 residues. Complete variable domain (other parts from reference TRBV19 and TRBJ2-2): DGGITQSPKYLFRKEGQNVTLSCEQNLNHDAMYWYRQDPGQGLRLIYYSQIVNDFQKGDIAEGYSVSREKKESFPLTVTSAQKNPTAFYLCATEDRTNTGELFFGEGSRLTVL.

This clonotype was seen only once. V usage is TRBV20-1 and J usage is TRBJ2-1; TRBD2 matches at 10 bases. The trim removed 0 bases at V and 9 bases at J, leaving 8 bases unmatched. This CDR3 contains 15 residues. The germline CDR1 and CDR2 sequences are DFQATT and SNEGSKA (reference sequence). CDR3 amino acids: CSARDQSSGRSEQFF. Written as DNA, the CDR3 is TGCAGTGCTAGAGATCAGAGTAGCGGGAGGTCTGAGCAGTTCTTC.

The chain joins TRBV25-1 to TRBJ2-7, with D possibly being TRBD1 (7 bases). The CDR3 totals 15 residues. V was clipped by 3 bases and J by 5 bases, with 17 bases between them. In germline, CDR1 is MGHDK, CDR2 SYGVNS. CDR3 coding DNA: TGTGCCAGCAGTGAGGGAGGACAGGCTATCGACGAGCAGTACTTC. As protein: CASSEGGQAIDEQYF.

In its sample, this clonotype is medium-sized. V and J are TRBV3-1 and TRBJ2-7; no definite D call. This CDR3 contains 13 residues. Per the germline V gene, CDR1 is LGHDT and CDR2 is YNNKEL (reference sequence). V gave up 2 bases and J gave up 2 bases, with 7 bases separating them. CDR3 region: CASSQLFPYEQYF. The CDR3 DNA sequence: TGTGCCAGCAGCCAACTTTTCCCCTACGAGCAGTACTTC.

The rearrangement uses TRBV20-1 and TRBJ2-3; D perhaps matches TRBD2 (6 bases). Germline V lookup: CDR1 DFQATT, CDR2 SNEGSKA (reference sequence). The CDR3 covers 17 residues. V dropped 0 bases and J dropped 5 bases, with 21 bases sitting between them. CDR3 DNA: TGCAGTGCTAGAGAGGGGTTGATGGGAGGTATACGAGATACGCAGTATTTT. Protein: CSAREGLMGGIRDTQYF.

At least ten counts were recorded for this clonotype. DNA of the CDR3: TGTGCCAGCAGTACGACCCGCGGGGCCGGAGTCGCGCCCCTCCACTTT. Amino acids: CASSTTRGAGVAPLHF. V usage is TRBV28 and J usage is TRBJ1-6, with D perhaps TRBD1 (5 bases). Trimming stripped 5 bases from V and 13 bases from J, with 24 bases between. This CDR3 is built from 16 residues. Germline V gene data show CDR1 as MDHEN and CDR2 as SYDVKM.

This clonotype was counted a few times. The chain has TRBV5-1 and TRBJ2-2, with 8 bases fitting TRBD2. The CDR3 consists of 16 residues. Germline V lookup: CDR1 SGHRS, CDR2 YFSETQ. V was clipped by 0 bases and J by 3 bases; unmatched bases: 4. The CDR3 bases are TGCGCCAGCAGCTTGGCGGGTAGCGGGGACACCGGGGAGCTGTTTTTT. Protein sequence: CASSLAGSGDTGELFF.

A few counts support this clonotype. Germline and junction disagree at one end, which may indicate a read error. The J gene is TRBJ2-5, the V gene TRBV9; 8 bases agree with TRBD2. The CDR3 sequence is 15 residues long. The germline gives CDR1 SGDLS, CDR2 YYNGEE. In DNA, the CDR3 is TGTGTCAGCAGCGTAGGAACTAGCGGACAAGAGACCCAGTACTTC. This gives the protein CVSSVGTSGQETQYF.

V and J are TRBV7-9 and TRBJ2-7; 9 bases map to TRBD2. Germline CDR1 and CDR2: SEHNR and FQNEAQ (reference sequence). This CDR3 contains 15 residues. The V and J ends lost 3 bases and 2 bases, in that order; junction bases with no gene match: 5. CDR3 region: CASSLNSGSPYEQYF. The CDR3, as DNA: TGTGCCAGCAGCTTGAATAGCGGGAGCCCCTACGAGCAGTACTTC.

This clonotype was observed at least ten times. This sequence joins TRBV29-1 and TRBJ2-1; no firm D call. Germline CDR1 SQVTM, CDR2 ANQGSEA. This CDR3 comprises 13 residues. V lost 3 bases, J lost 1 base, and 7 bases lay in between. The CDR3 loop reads CSVDKGSYNEQFF. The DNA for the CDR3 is TGCAGCGTTGACAAGGGTTCCTACAATGAGCAGTTCTTC.

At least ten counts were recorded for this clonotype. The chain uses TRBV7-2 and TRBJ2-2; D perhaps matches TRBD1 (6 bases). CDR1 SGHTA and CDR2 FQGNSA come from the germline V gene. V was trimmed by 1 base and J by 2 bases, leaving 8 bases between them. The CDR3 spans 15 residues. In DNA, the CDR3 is TGTGCCAGCAGCTTAGGCAGGGGAAACACCGGGGAGCTGTTTTTT. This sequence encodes CASSLGRGNTGELFF.

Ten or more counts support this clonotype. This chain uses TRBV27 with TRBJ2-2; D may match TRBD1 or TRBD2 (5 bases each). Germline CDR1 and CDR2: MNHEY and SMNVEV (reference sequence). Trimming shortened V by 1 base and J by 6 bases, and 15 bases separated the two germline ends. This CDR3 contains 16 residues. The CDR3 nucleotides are TGTGCCAGCAGTTTATTCGGGGCAGCTTTGGCCGGGGAGCTGTTTTTT. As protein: CASSLFGAALAGELFF.

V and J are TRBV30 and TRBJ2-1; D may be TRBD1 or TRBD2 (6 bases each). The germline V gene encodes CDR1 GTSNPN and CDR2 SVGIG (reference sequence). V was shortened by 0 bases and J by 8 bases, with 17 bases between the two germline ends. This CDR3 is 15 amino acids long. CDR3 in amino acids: CAWSVRQGRIYEQFF. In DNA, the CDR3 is TGTGCCTGGAGTGTGCGGCAGGGGAGGATCTATGAGCAGTTCTTC.

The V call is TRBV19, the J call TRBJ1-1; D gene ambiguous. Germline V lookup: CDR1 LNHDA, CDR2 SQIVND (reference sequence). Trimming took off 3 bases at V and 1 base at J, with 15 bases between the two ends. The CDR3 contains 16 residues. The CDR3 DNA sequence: TGTGCCAGTAGTATGTTTAAAGAGGGTCGGAACACTGAAGCTTTCTTT. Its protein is CASSMFKEGRNTEAFF.

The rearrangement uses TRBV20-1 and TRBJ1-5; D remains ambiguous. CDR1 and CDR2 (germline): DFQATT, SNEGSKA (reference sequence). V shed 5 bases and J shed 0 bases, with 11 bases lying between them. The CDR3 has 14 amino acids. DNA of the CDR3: TGCAGTGCTTTCCTTGACGGTAGCAATCAGCCCCAGCATTTT. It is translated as CSAFLDGSNQPQHF.

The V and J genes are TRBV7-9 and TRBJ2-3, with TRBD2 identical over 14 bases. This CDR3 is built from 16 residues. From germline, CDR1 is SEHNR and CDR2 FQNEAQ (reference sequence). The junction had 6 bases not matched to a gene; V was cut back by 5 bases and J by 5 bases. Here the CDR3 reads CASSPSTSGRVDTQYF. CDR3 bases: TGTGCCAGCAGCCCTTCGACTAGCGGGAGGGTAGATACGCAGTATTTT.

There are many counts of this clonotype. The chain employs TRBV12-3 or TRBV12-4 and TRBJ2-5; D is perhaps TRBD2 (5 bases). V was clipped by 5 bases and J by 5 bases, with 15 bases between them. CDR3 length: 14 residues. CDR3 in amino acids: CASSGSGPGETQYF. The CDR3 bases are TGTGCCAGCAGTGGCAGCGGACCTGGGGAGACCCAGTACTTC.

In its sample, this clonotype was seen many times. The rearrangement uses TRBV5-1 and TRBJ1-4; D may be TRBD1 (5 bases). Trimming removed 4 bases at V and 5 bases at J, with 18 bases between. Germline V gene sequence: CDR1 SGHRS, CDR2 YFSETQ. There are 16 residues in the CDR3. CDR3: CASSENAGTSNEKLFF. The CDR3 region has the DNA TGCGCCAGCAGCGAAAATGCCGGGACTTCGAATGAAAAACTGTTTTTT.

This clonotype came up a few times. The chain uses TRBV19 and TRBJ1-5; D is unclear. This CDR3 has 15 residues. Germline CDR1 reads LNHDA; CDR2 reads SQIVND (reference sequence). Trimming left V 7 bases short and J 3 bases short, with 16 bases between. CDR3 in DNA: TGTGCCAGTACGTGGGGAGGAAGCGTCAATCAGCCCCAGCATTTT. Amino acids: CASTWGGSVNQPQHF.

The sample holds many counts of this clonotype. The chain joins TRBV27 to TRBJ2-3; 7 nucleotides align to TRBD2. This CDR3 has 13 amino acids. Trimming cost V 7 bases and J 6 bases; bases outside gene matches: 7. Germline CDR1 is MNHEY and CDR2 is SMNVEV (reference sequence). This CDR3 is CASMDGEGDTQYF. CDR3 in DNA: TGTGCCAGCATGGATGGGGAGGGTGATACGCAGTATTTT.

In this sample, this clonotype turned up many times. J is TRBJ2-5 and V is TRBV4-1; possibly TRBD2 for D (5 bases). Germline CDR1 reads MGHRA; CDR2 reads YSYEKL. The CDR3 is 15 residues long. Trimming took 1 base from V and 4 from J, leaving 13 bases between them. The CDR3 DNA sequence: TGCGCCAGCAGCCAAGTCGGCCTAGCAGCAGAGACCCAGTACTTC. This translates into CASSQVGLAAETQYF.

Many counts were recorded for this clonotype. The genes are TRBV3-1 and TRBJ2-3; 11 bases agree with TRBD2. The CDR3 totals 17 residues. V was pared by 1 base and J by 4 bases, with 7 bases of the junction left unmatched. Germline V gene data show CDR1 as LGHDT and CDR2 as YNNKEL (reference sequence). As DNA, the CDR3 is TGTGCCAGCAGCCAAGCGGGGCTAGCGGGAGGACCAGATACGCAGTATTTT. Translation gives CASSQAGLAGGPDTQYF.

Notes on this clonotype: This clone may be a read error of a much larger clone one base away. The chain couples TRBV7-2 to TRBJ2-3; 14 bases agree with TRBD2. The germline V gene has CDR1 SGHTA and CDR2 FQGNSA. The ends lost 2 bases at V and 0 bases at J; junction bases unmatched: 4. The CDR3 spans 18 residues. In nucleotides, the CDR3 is TGTGCCAGCAGCTTACTCGGGACTAGCGGGAGAAGCACAGATACGCAGTATTTT. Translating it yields CASSLLGTSGRSTDTQYF.